A selection of T cell receptor beta chains follows, all from one sample in a study of cytomegalovirus exposure and HLA in healthy donors. Clones were sequenced by immunoSEQ multiplex PCR, and TCRdb holds only the in-frame ones, with some missing. The sample comprises 130,000 to 150,000 clones, over 65% of which are singletons, and approximately 2.9% rests with the top ten. The sample comprised PBMCs. The source is a man in his forties or fifties in good health and CMV-seropositive. The CDR3 runs from the conserved cysteine through the conserved F or W. The D gene is left open where the match is weak. Part of the rows lack a size; the others show once, few, many or a class for expanded clones.

CDR3 protein,CDR3 DNA,V gene,clone size,D gene,J gene
CASSESYPGQVGQWAQYF,TGTGCCAGCAGTGAATCTTATCCGGGACAGGTGGGGCAGTGGGCGCAGTATTTT,TRBV2,NA,TRBD1,TRBJ2-3
CASSQEVPFNQPQHF,TGCGCCAGCAGCCAGGAAGTTCCCTTCAATCAGCCCCAGCATTTT,TRBV23-1,once,NA,TRBJ1-5
CATSRGREGAVSEQFF,TGTGCCACCAGCAGAGGTCGGGAGGGGGCTGTCAGTGAGCAGTTCTTC,TRBV15,NA,NA,TRBJ2-1
CASSPQGESSYEQYF,TGTGCCAGCAGTCCCCAGGGGGAAAGCTCCTACGAGCAGTACTTC,TRBV6-1,few,TRBD1,TRBJ2-7
CASSGRDGRGSYGHTF,TGTGCCAGCAGCGGACGAGACGGTAGAGGATCCTATGGCCACACCTTC,TRBV9,NA,NA,TRBJ1-2
CASSLLPGGSESYEQYF,TGTGCCAGCTCACTGCTCCCAGGGGGGTCTGAATCCTACGAGCAGTACTTC,TRBV18,few,NA,TRBJ2-7
CASSSQGGETQYF,TGTGCCAGCAGTTCGCAGGGGGGAGAGACCCAGTACTTC,TRBV27,NA,NA,TRBJ2-5
CASSQGIAGSSYEQYF,TGTGCCAGCAGCCAAGGGATAGCGGGGTCCTCCTACGAGCAGTACTTC,TRBV14,NA,TRBD2,TRBJ2-7
CSSSFDRREEKLFF,TGTTCCAGCAGCTTCGACCGGAGGGAGGAAAAACTGTTTTTT,TRBV7-9,NA,NA,TRBJ1-4
CASSGQAGTEAFF,TGTGCCAGCAGCGGACAGGCAGGCACTGAAGCTTTCTTT,TRBV9,few,NA,TRBJ1-1
CASSLTPAGELFF,TGTGCCAGCAGCTTAACCCCAGCCGGGGAGCTGTTTTTT,TRBV7-3,few,NA,TRBJ2-2
CASSLGQGGSYEQYF,TGTGCCAGCAGCTTGGGTCAGGGGGGCTCCTACGAGCAGTACTTC,TRBV5-6,NA,NA,TRBJ2-7
CASSLGTSGRVIKYEQFF,TGTGCCAGCAGCTTGGGGACTAGCGGGAGGGTTATTAAATATGAGCAGTTCTTC,TRBV7-9,NA,TRBD2,TRBJ2-1
CASSSPGTLDTQYF,TGTGCCAGCAGCTCTCCCGGGACTCTGGATACGCAGTATTTT,TRBV6-5,once,NA,TRBJ2-3
CASSLTSGSLGELFF,TGCGCCAGCAGCTTGACTAGCGGGAGCTTGGGGGAGCTGTTTTTT,TRBV5-1,NA,TRBD2,TRBJ2-2
CASSATGNSHYGYTF,TGCGCCAGCAGCGCCACAGGGAACAGCCACTATGGCTACACCTTC,TRBV5-1,NA,NA,TRBJ1-2
CASSLQGTTDTQYF,TGTGCCAGCAGCTTACAGGGAACCACAGATACGCAGTATTTT,TRBV7-6,few,NA,TRBJ2-3
CASAPQDRYSNQPQHF,TGTGCCAGCGCCCCCCAAGACAGGTATAGCAATCAGCCCCAGCATTTT,TRBV7-8,NA,NA,TRBJ1-5
CASSDRTTGAFGEQFF,TGTGCCAGCAGTGATAGGACTACCGGGGCCTTTGGTGAGCAGTTCTTC,TRBV25-1,NA,NA,TRBJ2-1
CASSPGPSGSTDTQYF,TGTGCCAGCAGCCCCGGGCCTAGCGGGAGTACAGATACGCAGTATTTT,TRBV11-3,NA,TRBD2,TRBJ2-3
CASSYIGGANTEAFF,TGTGCCAGCAGTTACATAGGGGGCGCGAACACTGAAGCTTTCTTT,TRBV6-5,NA,TRBD1,TRBJ1-1
CASSGQGARTEAFF,TGCGCCAGCAGCGGGCAGGGGGCGCGTACTGAAGCTTTCTTT,TRBV5-1,NA,TRBD1,TRBJ1-1
CASSPLFRQGSEQFF,TGTGCCAGCAGCCCCCTATTCCGACAGGGGTCTGAGCAGTTCTTC,TRBV11-2,NA,TRBD1,TRBJ2-1
CKQGAEAFF,TGTAAGCAGGGCGCTGAAGCTTTCTTT,TRBV20-1,NA,NA,TRBJ1-1
CASSLMLSSYNEQFF,TGTGCCAGCAGCCTCATGCTGAGCTCCTACAATGAGCAGTTCTTC,TRBV6-5,once,NA,TRBJ2-1
CASSQQGAANYGYTF,TGTGCCAGCAGTCAACAGGGGGCGGCTAACTATGGCTACACCTTC,TRBV6-5,NA,TRBD1,TRBJ1-2
CATLSGRETEAFF,TGTGCCACCCTCTCGGGGAGGGAGACTGAAGCTTTCTTT,TRBV18,NA,NA,TRBJ1-1
CASSLRLAGYNEQFF,TGTGCCAGCAGTTTACGACTAGCGGGGTACAATGAGCAGTTCTTC,TRBV27,few,TRBD2,TRBJ2-1
CASSYSLRLSDTQYF,TGTGCCAGCAGTTACTCGCTACGGTTATCGGATACGCAGTATTTT,TRBV6-5,NA,NA,TRBJ2-3
CASSAGTGSGYTF,TGTGCCAGCAGCGCCGGGACAGGGTCTGGCTACACCTTC,TRBV6-4,NA,TRBD1,TRBJ1-2
CASSSPSGGASSYEQYF,TGTGCCAGCAGTTCCCCTTCTGGGGGGGCGAGCTCCTACGAGCAGTACTTC,TRBV28,NA,NA,TRBJ2-7
CASIGQSGYQETQYF,TGCGCCAGCATAGGCCAAAGCGGATACCAAGAGACCCAGTACTTC,TRBV5-1,NA,NA,TRBJ2-5
CASSLSGNSPLHF,TGTGCCAGCAGCTTATCTGGCAATTCACCCCTCCACTTT,TRBV7-2,NA,NA,TRBJ1-6
CASSRSSGSFETQYF,TGTGCCAGCAGCCGGTCTAGCGGGAGTTTTGAGACCCAGTACTTC,TRBV4-2,NA,TRBD2,TRBJ2-5
CAHWTGGTEKLFF,TGTGCCCATTGGACAGGGGGAACTGAAAAACTGTTTTTT,TRBV6-6,NA,TRBD1,TRBJ1-4
CASSQRGQGDYGYTF,TGCGCCAGCAGCCAACGGGGACAGGGGGACTATGGCTACACCTTC,TRBV4-3,NA,TRBD1,TRBJ1-2
CASRQLAGGTDTQYF,TGTGCCAGTAGACAACTAGCGGGAGGTACAGATACGCAGTATTTT,TRBV19,NA,TRBD2,TRBJ2-3
CSVAEGAGTGELFF,TGCAGCGTCGCGGAGGGGGCGGGCACCGGGGAGCTGTTTTTT,TRBV29-1,NA,NA,TRBJ2-2
CASSRETGLYEQYF,TGTGCCAGTAGTAGGGAGACAGGGTTGTACGAGCAGTACTTC,TRBV19,few,TRBD1,TRBJ2-7
CSVVFRGGKETQYF,TGCAGCGTTGTATTTAGGGGCGGAAAAGAGACCCAGTACTTC,TRBV29-1,NA,NA,TRBJ2-5
CSSSLSGATEAFF,TGTTCCAGCAGTTTATCAGGGGCCACTGAAGCTTTCTTT,TRBV7-9,NA,NA,TRBJ1-1